The present TCR beta chain was sequenced within a study of T cell responses to AZD1222 COVID-19 vaccine. Study results and caveats: The donor cohort was predominantly white British with a female majority, and clonal diversity may have been underestimated. The reported proportion of spike-specific TCRs targeting unmutated variant regions was nearly half.

Per the germline V gene, CDR1 is MRHNA and CDR2 is SNTAGT. V was cut by 4 bases and J by 1 base, with 7 bases left in between. There are 13 residues in the CDR3. Assay: immunoSEQ multiplex PCR; the TCRdb copy retains only in-frame clones and omits some. The table has 130,000 or so clones, 80% to 90% seen once. Concerning this clone: Its antigen remains unidentified.

This sequence joins TRBV6-4 and TRBJ1-1; D not certain. Source: peripheral blood, taken on day 0 of AZD1222 vaccination. The source of this sequence is an adult in good health. The CDR3 is CASSVDWNTEAFF. The CDR3 nucleotides are TGTGCCAGCAGTGTCGATTGGAACACTGAAGCTTTCTTT.